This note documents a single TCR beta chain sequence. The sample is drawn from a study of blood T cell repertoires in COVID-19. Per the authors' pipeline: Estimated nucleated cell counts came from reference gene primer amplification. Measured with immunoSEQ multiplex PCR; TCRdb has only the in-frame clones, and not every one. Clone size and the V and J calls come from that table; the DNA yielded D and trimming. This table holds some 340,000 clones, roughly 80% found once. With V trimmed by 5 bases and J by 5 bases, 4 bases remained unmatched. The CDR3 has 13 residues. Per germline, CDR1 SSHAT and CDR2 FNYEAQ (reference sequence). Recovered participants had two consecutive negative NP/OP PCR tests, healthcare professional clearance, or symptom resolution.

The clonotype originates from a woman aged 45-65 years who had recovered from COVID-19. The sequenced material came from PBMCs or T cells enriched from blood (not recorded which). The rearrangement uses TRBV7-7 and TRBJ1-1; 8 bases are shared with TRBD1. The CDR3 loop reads CASSTDRETEAFF. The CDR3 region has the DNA TGTGCCAGCAGCACGGACAGGGAAACTGAAGCTTTCTTT.